This T cell receptor (beta chain) was sequenced in a study of PD-1 blockade in classical Hodgkin lymphoma. With respect to this clone: Antigen unknown.

Whole-study results and caveats: CD4+ TCR diversity climbed significantly by C4D1, unlike CD8+ TCR diversity. When set against healthy donors, newly diagnosed patients were reported to show lower baseline TCR diversity.

Libraries were prepared by immunoSEQ multiplex PCR; TCRdb keeps only in-frame clonotypes and omits some of them. The data show 9,500 to 12,000 clones, with about 85% seen just once and just over 35% held by the top ten. The time point here: cycle 4 day 1 (C4D1), after less than 7 weeks of nivolumab. After autologous stem cell transplantation all patients relapsed, and prior brentuximab vedotin exposure differed between cohorts. Isolated CD8+ T cells were derived from thawed PBMCs through magnetic negative selection. The sample here was CD8+ T cells from blood, taken before the fourth cycle of nivolumab. The origin of this receptor is a human donor with classical Hodgkin lymphoma. The donor label of this sample is uncertain.

The CDR3 spells CASTPTGAYNEQFF. The CDR3 DNA sequence: TGTGCCAGCACTCCTACAGGGGCCTACAATGAGCAGTTCTTC. The rearrangement uses TRBV2 and TRBJ2-1; 7 nucleotides line up with TRBD1. This CDR3 spans 14 amino acids. Germline V gene lookup returns CDR1 SNHLY and CDR2 FYNNEI. Germline trimming cut 7 bases from V and 2 bases from J; bases unmatched to any gene: 5.